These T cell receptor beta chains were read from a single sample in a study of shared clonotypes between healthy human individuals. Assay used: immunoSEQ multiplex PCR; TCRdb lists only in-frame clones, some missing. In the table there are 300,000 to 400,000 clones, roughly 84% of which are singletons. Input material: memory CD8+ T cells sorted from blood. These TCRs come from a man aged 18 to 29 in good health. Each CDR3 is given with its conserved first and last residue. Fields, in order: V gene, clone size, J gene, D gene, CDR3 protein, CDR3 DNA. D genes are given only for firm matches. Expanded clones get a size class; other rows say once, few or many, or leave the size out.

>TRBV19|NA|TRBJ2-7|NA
CASSIGEGDEQYF
TGTGCCAGTAGTATAGGTGAGGGGGACGAGCAGTACTTC
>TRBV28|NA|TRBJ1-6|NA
CASSLEQESSYNSPLHF
TGTGCCAGCAGTCTCGAACAGGAAAGCTCCTATAATTCACCCCTCCACTTT
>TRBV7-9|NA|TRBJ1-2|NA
CASSRTSGNYGYTF
TGTGCCAGCAGCCGTACGTCGGGGAACTATGGCTACACCTTC
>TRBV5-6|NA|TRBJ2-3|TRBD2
CASSLVRQRGIDTQYF
TGTGCCAGCAGCTTGGTCAGGCAGCGGGGGATAGATACGCAGTATTTT
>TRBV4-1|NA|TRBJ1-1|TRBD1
CASSPGLGGVPEAFF
TGCGCCAGCAGCCCCGGTTTAGGGGGCGTCCCTGAAGCTTTCTTT
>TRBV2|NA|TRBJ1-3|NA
CAISDIRFPTSGNTIYF
TGTGCCATATCGGACATCAGGTTCCCGACCTCTGGAAACACCATATATTTT
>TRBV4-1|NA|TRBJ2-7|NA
CASSHAGTYFYEQYF
TGCGCCAGCAGCCACGCCGGGACATACTTCTACGAGCAGTACTTC
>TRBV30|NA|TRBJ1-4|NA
CAWSSVTFNEKLFF
TGTGCCTGGAGTTCTGTGACCTTTAATGAAAAACTGTTTTTT
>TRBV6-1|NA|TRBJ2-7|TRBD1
CASSEAGTGAYEQYF
TGTGCCAGCAGTGAAGCGGGGACAGGGGCCTACGAGCAGTACTTC
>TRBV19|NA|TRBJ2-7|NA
CASSMRTASYEQYF
TGTGCCAGTAGTATGCGGACGGCTTCATACGAGCAGTACTTC
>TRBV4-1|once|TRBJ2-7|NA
CASSRSPHYEQYF
TGCGCCAGCAGCCGTAGCCCACACTACGAGCAGTACTTC
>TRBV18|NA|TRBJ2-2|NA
CASSPRQDTLYTGELFF
TGTGCCAGCTCACCGAGACAGGACACTTTATACACCGGGGAGCTGTTTTTT
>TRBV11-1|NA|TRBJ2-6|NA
CASSLVVGSGANVLTF
TGTGCCAGCAGCTTAGTAGTGGGCTCTGGGGCCAACGTCCTGACTTTC
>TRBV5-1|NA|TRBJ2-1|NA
CASSFRTTWSVSYNEQFF
TGCGCCAGCAGCTTTAGGACAACCTGGTCCGTCTCCTACAATGAGCAGTTCTTC
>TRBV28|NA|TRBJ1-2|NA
CASLAQGSDGYTF
TGTGCCAGCTTGGCTCAGGGGTCTGATGGCTACACCTTC
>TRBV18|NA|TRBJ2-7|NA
CASSPEVSSYEQYF
TGTGCCAGCTCACCGGAGGTCAGCTCCTACGAGCAGTACTTC
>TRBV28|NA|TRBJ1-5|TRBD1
CASSTRQGPNQPQHF
TGTGCCAGCAGTACCCGACAGGGGCCCAACCAGCCCCAGCATTTT
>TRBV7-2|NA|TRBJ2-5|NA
CASSLGLGWGETQYF
TGTGCCAGCAGCTTAGGGCTGGGATGGGGAGAGACCCAGTACTTC
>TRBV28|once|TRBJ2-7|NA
CASSLPPGAENYEQYF
TGTGCCAGCAGTTTACCTCCCGGGGCGGAGAACTACGAGCAGTACTTC
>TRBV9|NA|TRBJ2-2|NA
CASSVSVAANTGELFF
TGTGCCAGCAGCGTTTCGGTCGCGGCAAACACCGGGGAGCTGTTTTTT
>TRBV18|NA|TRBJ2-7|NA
CASSQTGTTDEQYF
TGTGCCAGCTCACAAACCGGGACAACCGACGAGCAGTACTTC
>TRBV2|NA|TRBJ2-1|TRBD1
CASRHRGVWEQFF
TGTGCCAGCAGACACAGGGGTGTGTGGGAGCAGTTCTTC
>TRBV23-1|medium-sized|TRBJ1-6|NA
CASSHLSSYNSPLHF
TGCGCCAGCAGTCACCTGAGCTCCTATAATTCACCCCTCCACTTT
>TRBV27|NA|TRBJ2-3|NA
CASSLLGGTDTQYF
TGTGCCAGCAGTTTATTAGGGGGCACAGATACGCAGTATTTT
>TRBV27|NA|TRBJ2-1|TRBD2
CASSLAGGLYNEQFF
TGTGCCAGCAGTTTAGCGGGGGGGTTGTACAATGAGCAGTTCTTC
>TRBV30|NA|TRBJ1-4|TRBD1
CAWSDRGPNEKLFF
TGTGCCTGGAGTGACAGGGGCCCTAATGAAAAACTGTTTTTT
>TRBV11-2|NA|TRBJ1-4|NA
CASSLWGLEEKLFF
TGTGCCAGCAGCTTATGGGGCCTTGAGGAAAAACTGTTTTTT
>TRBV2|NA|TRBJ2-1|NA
CASPWRGRLATNNEQFF
TGTGCCAGCCCCTGGAGGGGTCGGTTGGCCACAAACAATGAGCAGTTCTTC
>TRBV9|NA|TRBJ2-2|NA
CASSVEAGITGELFF
TGTGCCAGCAGCGTAGAGGCAGGGATCACCGGGGAGCTGTTTTTT
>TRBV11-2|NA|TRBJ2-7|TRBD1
CASSPRQGQHF
TGTGCCAGCAGCCCAAGACAGGGGCAGCACTTC
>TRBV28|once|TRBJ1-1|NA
CASTWVEGTEAFF
TGTGCCAGCACCTGGGTCGAGGGGACTGAAGCTTTCTTT
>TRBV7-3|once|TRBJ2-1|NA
CASSLLGGEQFF
TGTGCCAGCAGCTTATTGGGAGGTGAGCAGTTCTTC
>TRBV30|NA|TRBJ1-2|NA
CAWKGRRYYGYTF
TGTGCCTGGAAAGGCAGGCGCTACTATGGCTACACCTTC
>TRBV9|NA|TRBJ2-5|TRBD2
CASSVLAGGGETQYF
TGTGCCAGCAGCGTACTAGCGGGAGGGGGGGAGACCCAGTACTTC
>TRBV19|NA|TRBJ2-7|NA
CASSPGKPYEQYF
TGTGCCAGTAGCCCAGGAAAACCCTACGAGCAGTACTTC
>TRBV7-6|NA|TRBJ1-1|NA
CASSLDLRGVNTEAFF
TGTGCCAGCAGCTTAGATCTCAGGGGTGTGAACACTGAAGCTTTCTTT
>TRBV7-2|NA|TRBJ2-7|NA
CASSLVVPYEQYF
TGTGCCAGCAGCTTAGTGGTGCCATACGAGCAGTACTTC
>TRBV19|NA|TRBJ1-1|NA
CASQGGTEAFF
TGTGCCAGTCAGGGAGGTACTGAAGCTTTCTTT
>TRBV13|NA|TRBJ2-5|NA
CASSLRAGLQETQYF
TGTGCCAGCAGCTTAAGAGCGGGCCTCCAAGAGACCCAGTACTTC
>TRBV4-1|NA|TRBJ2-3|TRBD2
CASSQETSGGAADTQYF
TGCGCCAGCAGCCAAGAGACTAGCGGGGGGGCCGCAGATACGCAGTATTTT
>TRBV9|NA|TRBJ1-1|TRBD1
CASSDATGGSRNTEAFF
TGTGCCAGCAGCGACGCCACAGGGGGGTCAAGGAACACTGAAGCTTTCTTT
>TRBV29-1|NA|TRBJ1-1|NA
CSVEGQDYRVNTEAFF
TGCAGCGTTGAAGGACAGGACTATAGGGTGAACACTGAAGCTTTCTTT
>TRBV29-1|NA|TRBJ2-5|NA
CSVDLQGPYF
TGCAGCGTTGATCTCCAGGGCCCCTACTTC
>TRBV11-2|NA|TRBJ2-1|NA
CASSFREGTYNEQFF
TGTGCCAGCAGCTTCAGAGAGGGTACCTACAATGAGCAGTTCTTC
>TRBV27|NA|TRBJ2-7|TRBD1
CASSFLQGAMDEQYF
TGTGCCAGCAGTTTTTTACAGGGGGCGATGGACGAGCAGTACTTC
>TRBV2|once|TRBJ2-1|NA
CASSDPQPGWNEQFF
TGTGCCAGCAGTGACCCACAGCCTGGTTGGAATGAGCAGTTCTTC
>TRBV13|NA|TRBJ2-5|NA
CASSLRGGDIQETQYF
TGTGCCAGCAGCTTACGAGGGGGAGACATACAAGAGACCCAGTACTTC
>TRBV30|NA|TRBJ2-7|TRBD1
CAWNRQGAADEQYF
TGTGCCTGGAACAGACAGGGGGCTGCCGACGAGCAGTACTTC
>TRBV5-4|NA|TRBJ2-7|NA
CASSLELSSYEQYF
TGTGCCAGCAGCTTGGAGCTGTCCTCCTACGAGCAGTACTTC
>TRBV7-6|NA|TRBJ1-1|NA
CASSPFPGNTEAFF
TGTGCCAGCAGCCCCTTCCCGGGGAACACTGAAGCTTTCTTT
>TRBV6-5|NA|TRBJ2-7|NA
CASSYSGGFSYEQYF
TGTGCCAGCAGTTACTCTGGAGGGTTTTCCTACGAGCAGTACTTC
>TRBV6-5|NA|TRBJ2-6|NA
CASTNPSGANVLTF
TGTGCCAGCACCAACCCCTCTGGGGCCAACGTCCTGACTTTC
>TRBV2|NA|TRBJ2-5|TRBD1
CARQKQGAGETQYF
TGTGCCAGACAAAAACAGGGGGCAGGAGAGACCCAGTACTTC
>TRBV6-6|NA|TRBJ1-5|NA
CASSRGPYSNQPQHF
TGTGCCAGCAGTCGAGGACCGTATAGCAATCAGCCCCAGCATTTT
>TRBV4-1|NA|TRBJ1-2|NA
CASSPRGTSYGYTF
TGCGCCAGCAGCCCGAGGGGGACAAGCTATGGCTACACCTTC